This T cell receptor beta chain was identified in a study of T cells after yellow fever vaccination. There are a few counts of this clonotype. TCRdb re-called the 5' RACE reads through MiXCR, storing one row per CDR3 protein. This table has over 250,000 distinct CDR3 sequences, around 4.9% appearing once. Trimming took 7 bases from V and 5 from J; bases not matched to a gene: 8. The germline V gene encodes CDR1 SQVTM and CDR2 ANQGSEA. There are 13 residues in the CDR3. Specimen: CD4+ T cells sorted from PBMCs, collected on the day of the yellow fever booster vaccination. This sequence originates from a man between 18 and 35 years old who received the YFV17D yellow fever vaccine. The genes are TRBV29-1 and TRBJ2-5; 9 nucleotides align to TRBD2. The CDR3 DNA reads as TGCAGCGCTGACTGGCGGGGGGGGGAGACCCAGTACTTC. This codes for CSADWRGGETQYF.